This TCR beta chain was sequenced during a study of T cell responses to AZD1222 COVID-19 vaccine. TCRdb's copy holds only in-frame clones and misses some; the assay was immunoSEQ multiplex PCR. Of roughly 55,000 clones listed, 70% to 90% are singletons. Study-wide findings and caveats: Without day 14 samples, only post-peak T cell repertoires were studied. Recipients of two AZD1222 doses showed rising Spike-specific TCR breadth and depth. Close to half of spike-specific TCRs reportedly recognize unmutated variant regions.

The germline CDR1 and CDR2 sequences are GTSNPN and SVGIG (reference sequence). The CDR3 extends over 14 amino acids. Deletions cut 2 bases from V and 3 bases from J, with 13 bases between. In this sample, this clone turned up a few times. No antigen is known for it. The sample in question was peripheral blood, obtained on day 0 of AZD1222 vaccination. The origin of this receptor is an adult in good health. V gene TRBV30 combines with J gene TRBJ1-1, with D possibly matching TRBD1 (5 bases). Written as DNA, the CDR3 is TGTGCCTGGAGTCCCTCCCAGGGATACACTGAAGCTTTCTTT. Translating it yields CAWSPSQGYTEAFF.